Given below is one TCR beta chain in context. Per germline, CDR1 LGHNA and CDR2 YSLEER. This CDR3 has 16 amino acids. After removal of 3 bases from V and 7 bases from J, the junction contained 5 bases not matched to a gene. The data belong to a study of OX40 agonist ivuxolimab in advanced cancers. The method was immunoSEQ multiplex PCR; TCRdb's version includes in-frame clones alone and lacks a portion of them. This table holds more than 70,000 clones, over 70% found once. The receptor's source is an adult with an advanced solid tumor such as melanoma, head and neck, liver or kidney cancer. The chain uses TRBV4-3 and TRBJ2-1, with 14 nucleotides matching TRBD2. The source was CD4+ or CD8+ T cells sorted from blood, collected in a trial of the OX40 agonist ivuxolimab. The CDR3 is CASSQGLAGAGNEQFF. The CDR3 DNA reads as TGCGCCAGCAGCCAGGGACTAGCGGGAGCGGGGAATGAGCAGTTCTTC.